One and the same sample provided the 32 T cell receptor beta chains below, sequenced in a study of blood T cell repertoires in COVID-19. Some clones are missing from TCRdb's copy, which holds only in-frame ones; the method was immunoSEQ multiplex PCR. The sample lists around 330,000 clones, around 89% occurring once. The sequenced sample was PBMCs or T cells enriched from blood (not recorded which). The origin of the receptors is a woman aged 40 to 55 who had recovered from COVID-19.

This clone was observed a handful of times. The chain combines TRBV28 with TRBJ2-7; unclear D gene. CDR3 length equals 10 residues. Germline V gene lookup returns CDR1 MDHEN and CDR2 SYDVKM. Trimming took 10 bases from V and 6 from J, leaving 10 bases between them. The CDR3 DNA is TGTGCCACCGCGACGGGCGAGCAGTACTTC. Translated, it gives CATATGEQYF.

The gene calls are TRBV24-1 and TRBJ2-5; 7 bases match TRBD1. The length of the CDR3 is 13 residues. The V and J ends lost 7 bases and 1 base, in that order; junction bases with no gene match: 2. Germline V gene sequence: CDR1 KGHDR, CDR2 SFDVKD. CDR3 in amino acids: CATRGTAQETQYF. CDR3 nucleotide sequence: TGTGCCACCAGAGGGACAGCCCAAGAGACCCAGTACTTC.

This clone was observed once. The V and J genes are TRBV2 and TRBJ2-7, with 8 bases matching TRBD2. V shed 5 bases and J 6 bases; nucleotides not matched to a gene: 12. The CDR3 length is 15 residues. The germline V gene encodes CDR1 SNHLY and CDR2 FYNNEI. The CDR3 DNA reads as TGTGCCAGCAGTCCTCTCCTGGCGGGGGGACTCGAGCAGTACTTC. Its protein product is CASSPLLAGGLEQYF.

The chain carries TRBV20-1 and TRBJ2-7, with TRBD2 matching 7 bases. In germline, CDR1 is DFQATT, CDR2 SNEGSKA (reference sequence). The CDR3 runs 11 residues. V trimming: 7 bases; J trimming: 4 bases; junction bases outside the gene matches: 4. As DNA, the CDR3 is TGCAGTGGGGGGAGGGGATACGAGCAGTACTTC. This encodes CSGGRGYEQYF.

The count of this clone is one. The chain links TRBV27 to TRBJ2-7, with 7 bases identical to TRBD2. The CDR3 extends over 15 amino acids. V lost 5 bases to trimming and J lost 6 bases; unmatched junction nucleotides: 13. The germline V gene has CDR1 MNHEY and CDR2 SMNVEV (reference sequence). The CDR3 here is CASSGVAGPGGEQYF. The CDR3, as DNA: TGTGCCAGCAGTGGGGTAGCGGGCCCAGGTGGCGAGCAGTACTTC.

J is TRBJ2-1 and V is TRBV3-1 (or the pseudogene TRBV3-2); TRBD2 matches at 7 bases. The germline gives CDR1 LGHDT, CDR2 YNNKEL (reference sequence). The CDR3 sequence is 16 residues long. V trimming: 1 base; J trimming: 1 base; junction bases outside the gene matches: 4. CDR3 sequence reads: CASSQGWGGSYNEQFF. CDR3 coding DNA: TGTGCCAGCAGCCAAGGTTGGGGGGGGTCCTACAATGAGCAGTTCTTC.

This clone was picked up one time. The chain joins TRBV24-1 to TRBJ2-2; D possibly corresponds to TRBD2 (5 bases). This CDR3 comprises 16 residues. The V gene lost 4 bases and the J gene lost 1 base, with 12 bases spanning the gap. Germline-derived CDR1 and CDR2 are KGHDR and SFDVKD. This chain's CDR3 is CATSDVKRLNTGELFF. CDR3 coding DNA: TGTGCCACCAGTGACGTTAAGCGGTTGAACACCGGGGAGCTGTTTTTT.

The rearrangement links TRBV6-5 to TRBJ2-7; possible D gene TRBD1, 5 bases. The CDR3 sequence is 15 residues long. The germline CDR1 and CDR2 sequences are MNHEY and SVGAGI. Trimming pared 5 bases from V and 6 bases from J, leaving 20 bases between. DNA for the CDR3: TGTGCCAGCAGTCGAGCCTTGCAGGGAATTTTCGAGCAGTACTTC. Translated: CASSRALQGIFEQYF.

V gene TRBV2 combines with J gene TRBJ1-4; TRBD1 aligns across 7 bases. There are 16 residues in the CDR3. The junction had 10 bases not matched to a gene; V was cut back by 4 bases and J by 5 bases. Germline V gene data show CDR1 as SNHLY and CDR2 as FYNNEI. CDR3 residues: CASSAVGQVLNEKLFF. Written as DNA, the CDR3 is TGTGCCAGCAGTGCGGTTGGACAGGTACTAAATGAAAAACTGTTTTTT.

In the case of this clone: At one end, the junction sequence differs from germline, possibly due to a read error. The chain combines TRBV7-7 with TRBJ2-1; TRBD1 agrees at 8 bases. The CDR3 consists of 14 residues. From germline, CDR1 is SSHAT and CDR2 FNYEAQ (reference sequence). The CDR3: CASSSRTGKGEQFF. The CDR3 DNA sequence: TGTGCTAGCAGCTCGCGGACAGGGAAGGGTGAGCAGTTCTTC.

The chain has TRBV7-2 and TRBJ2-1, with 11 bases identical to TRBD2. With 3 bases clipped from V and 0 bases from J, the junction kept 7 bases outside the gene matches. CDR1 is SGHTA, CDR2 FQGNSA, per germline. The CDR3 has 18 residues. CDR3 DNA sequence: TGTGCCAGCAGCTTCGGGACTAGCGGCTTCCTCTCCTACAATGAGCAGTTCTTC. Its translation is CASSFGTSGFLSYNEQFF.

This chain joins TRBV28 and TRBJ1-5; TRBD1 matches 8 bases. CDR3 length: 15 amino acids. V was clipped by 4 bases and J by 3 bases; unmatched bases: 5. The germline V gene has CDR1 MDHEN and CDR2 SYDVKM. CDR3 coding DNA: TGTGCCAGCAGTTCAGCGGACAGGGCCAATCAGCCCCAGCATTTT. This translates into CASSSADRANQPQHF.

A note on this clone: The same CDR3 also results from other DNA sequences found in this sample. V is TRBV3-1 (or the pseudogene TRBV3-2) and J is TRBJ1-2, with 11 bases aligning to TRBD1. Unmatched junction bases numbered 3, after V lost 1 base and J lost 8 bases. The CDR3 extends over 14 amino acids. In germline, CDR1 is LGHDT, CDR2 YNNKEL (reference sequence). The CDR3 is CASSQVGTGGGYTF. CDR3 coding DNA: TGTGCCAGCAGCCAAGTGGGGACAGGGGGAGGCTACACCTTC.

This clone was detected once. This sequence joins TRBV24-1 and TRBJ2-1, with TRBD2 matching over 14 bases. Germline values: CDR1 KGHDR, CDR2 SFDVKD. This CDR3 region has 18 residues. The J segment lost 6 bases and the V segment lost 2 bases, leaving 8 bases of the junction unmatched. The CDR3 DNA reads as TGTGCCACCAGTGATTATTCCCCGGGACTAGCGGGAGTCAATGAGCAGTTCTTC. Amino acids: CATSDYSPGLAGVNEQFF.

V gene TRBV19 combines with J gene TRBJ1-5, with D possibly matching TRBD1 (6 bases). This CDR3 region has 14 residues. Germline CDR1 reads LNHDA; CDR2 reads SQIVND (reference sequence). V was shortened by 4 bases and J by 5 bases, with 12 bases between the two germline ends. The CDR3 region has the DNA TGTGCCAGTAGTACCGGGACAACCCATCAGCCCCAGCATTTT. It specifies CASSTGTTHQPQHF.

The chain links TRBV19 to TRBJ2-7, with 8 bases matching TRBD1. After removal of 5 bases from V and 3 bases from J, the junction contained 6 bases not matched to a gene. Germline V CDR1 and CDR2: LNHDA, SQIVND (reference sequence). CDR3 length: 14 residues. DNA of the CDR3: TGTGCCAGTAGTGCCTACACAGGGGGCTACGAGCAGTACTTC. Residues: CASSAYTGGYEQYF. Using reference TRBV19 and TRBJ2-7 for the parts outside the CDR3, the full variable domain is DGGITQSPKYLFRKEGQNVTLSCEQNLNHDAMYWYRQDPGQGLRLIYYSQIVNDFQKGDIAEGYSVSREKKESFPLTVTSAQKNPTAFYLCASSAYTGGYEQYFGPGTRLTVT.

The V gene is TRBV6-5, the J gene TRBJ1-1; 7 bases line up with TRBD1. The CDR3 length is 12 residues. The J segment lost 9 bases and the V segment lost 5 bases, leaving 6 bases of the junction unmatched. Germline loops: CDR1 MNHEY, CDR2 SVGAGI. The CDR3 loop reads CASSITGAKAFF. The CDR3 DNA sequence: TGTGCCAGCAGTATAACAGGGGCTAAAGCTTTCTTT.

This clone came up a few times. The chain links TRBV6-5 to TRBJ2-6; D gene ambiguous. V was shortened by 8 bases and J by 0 bases, with 8 bases between the two germline ends. Per germline, CDR1 MNHEY and CDR2 SVGAGI. This CDR3 is 14 amino acids long. CDR3 sequence reads: CASLPLSGANVLTF. The CDR3 coding sequence is TGTGCCAGCCTCCCCCTCTCTGGGGCCAACGTCCTGACTTTC.

The chain joins TRBV7-3 to TRBJ2-5; possibly TRBD1 for D (6 bases). Trimming stripped 3 bases from V and 5 bases from J, with 10 bases between. This CDR3 is built from 13 residues. Germline V lookup: CDR1 SGHTA, CDR2 FQGTGA. The CDR3 coding sequence is TGTGCCAGCAGCTTGGGGGCCCGCGAGACCCAGTACTTC. Its protein is CASSLGARETQYF.

The V call is TRBV19, the J call TRBJ1-5; D gene unclear. The CDR3 extends over 16 amino acids. CDR1 is LNHDA, CDR2 SQIVND, per germline (reference sequence). The germline V and J ends were trimmed by 5 bases and 3 bases, with 17 bases remaining between them. This CDR3 reads CASSPAMGENNQPQHF. Here the CDR3 DNA reads TGTGCCAGTAGTCCTGCCATGGGAGAAAACAATCAGCCCCAGCATTTT.

J is TRBJ2-2 and V is TRBV14; 8 bases are shared with TRBD1. CDR3 size: 15 residues. Germline values: CDR1 SGHDN, CDR2 FVKESK. The V gene end was trimmed by 4 bases and the J gene end by 5 bases; junction bases not matched to a gene: 6. The CDR3 sequence: CASSRETGVTGELFF. CDR3 coding DNA: TGTGCCAGCAGCCGTGAGACAGGGGTAACCGGGGAGCTGTTTTTT. The variable domain in full, completed from reference TRBV14 and TRBJ2-2, reads EAGVTQFPSHSVIEKGQTVTLRCDPISGHDNLYWYRRVMGKEIKFLLHFVKESKQDESGMPNNRFLAERTGGTYSTLKVQPAELEDSGVYFCASSRETGVTGELFFGEGSRLTVL.

The chain uses TRBV11-1 and TRBJ1-6; TRBD1 matches 11 bases. The CDR3 has 15 residues. In germline, CDR1 is SGHAT, CDR2 FQDESV (reference sequence). V shed 7 bases, J shed 7 bases, and the junction held 6 bases outside the gene matches. CDR3 residues: CASTSGTGGNSPLHF. The CDR3 DNA reads as TGTGCCAGCACCTCCGGGACAGGGGGGAATTCACCCCTCCACTTT.

The chain carries TRBV25-1 and TRBJ1-3; D gene uncertain. The V gene lost 7 bases and the J gene lost 3 bases, with 10 bases spanning the gap. Germline lookup yields CDR1 MGHDK and CDR2 SYGVNS. This CDR3 has 13 amino acids. CDR3 DNA: TGTGCCAGCAAGTGGGGAGATGGAAACACCATATATTTT. This encodes CASKWGDGNTIYF.

In DNA form, the CDR3 reads TGTGCCAGCAGTTTGGAAATAACGACAGGGCCCGAAATGATCTATGGCTACACCTTC. It encodes CASSLEITTGPEMIYGYTF. J is TRBJ1-2 and V is TRBV28, with 7 nucleotides matching TRBD1. Germline-derived CDR1 and CDR2 are MDHEN and SYDVKM. Trimming took 3 bases from V and 4 from J; bases not matched to a gene: 20. CDR3 size: 19 residues.

Remarks on this clone: One junction end disagrees with the germline gene, perhaps due to a read error. CDR3 in DNA: TGCCTCGCCGTGGGGGCAAGGGATACGCAGTATTTT. Its translation is CLAVGARDTQYF. This chain joins TRBV30 and TRBJ2-3; D might be TRBD1 (6 bases). The CDR3 sequence is 12 residues long. Germline CDR1 and CDR2: GTSNPN and SVGIG (reference sequence).

The CDR3 spells CASSFDRSATNEKLFF. CDR3 nucleotide sequence: TGCGCCAGCAGCTTCGACAGGTCCGCAACTAATGAAAAACTGTTTTTT. The chain combines TRBV5-1 with TRBJ1-4; D possibly corresponds to TRBD1 (6 bases). V lost 2 bases to trimming and J lost 0 bases, with 11 bases between them. There are 16 residues in the CDR3. Germline assignment: CDR1 SGHRS and CDR2 YFSETQ.

The chain uses TRBV10-3 and TRBJ1-2; D unclear. Germline CDR1 is ENHRY and CDR2 is SYGVKD. Trimming cost V 0 bases and J 4 bases, with 12 bases left between them. The length of the CDR3 is 15 residues. CDR3 nucleotide sequence: TGTGCCATCAGTGAGTCGACGGGAGGAGTCTATGGCTACACCTTC. Encoded protein: CAISESTGGVYGYTF.

The V call is TRBV30, the J call TRBJ2-4; D perhaps matches TRBD1 (5 bases). The CDR3 runs 15 residues. Germline V gene data show CDR1 as GTSNPN and CDR2 as SVGIG (reference sequence). V gave up 2 bases and J gave up 6 bases, with 17 bases separating them. This CDR3 reads CAWSWAPGQGNIQYF. In DNA, the CDR3 is TGTGCCTGGAGTTGGGCCCCTGGGCAGGGAAACATTCAGTACTTC. Full variable domain (missing parts from reference TRBV30 and TRBJ2-4): SQTIHQWPATLVQPVGSPLSLECTVEGTSNPNLYWYRQAAGRGLQLLFYSVGIGQISSEVPQNLSASRPQDRQFILSSKKLLLSDSGFYLCAWSWAPGQGNIQYFGAGTRLSVL.

J is TRBJ1-2 and V is TRBV6-5, with unresolved D. This CDR3 contains 13 residues. Germline values: CDR1 MNHEY, CDR2 SVGAGI. Trimming took off 2 bases at V and 8 bases at J, with 12 bases between the two ends. In DNA form, the CDR3 reads TGTGCCAGCAGTTACGGCGGCCCCGGGGGCTACACCTTC. Translated, it gives CASSYGGPGGYTF.

This clone appeared a single time. The chain joins TRBV6-5 to TRBJ1-2, with 8 bases lining up with TRBD1. Per germline, CDR1 MNHEY and CDR2 SVGAGI. J lost 5 bases, V lost 5 bases, and 10 bases had no gene match. The CDR3 sequence is 15 residues long. DNA of the CDR3: TGTGCCAGCAGTACAACCGGGACAGGAGATTATGGCTACACCTTC. As protein: CASSTTGTGDYGYTF.

This clone was found once. CDR3 in amino acids: CAWNAVSNTGELFF. DNA of the CDR3: TGTGCCTGGAACGCGGTATCGAACACCGGGGAGCTGTTTTTT. The J gene is TRBJ2-2, the V gene TRBV30; the D is unclear. The germline V and J ends were trimmed by 4 bases and 0 bases, with 9 bases remaining between them. Germline V gene lookup returns CDR1 GTSNPN and CDR2 SVGIG (reference sequence). The CDR3 covers 14 residues.

The genes are TRBV29-1 and TRBJ2-3; maybe TRBD1 (6 bases). Trimming stripped 1 base from V and 0 bases from J, with 14 bases between. Germline assignment: CDR1 SQVTM and CDR2 ANQGSEA. This CDR3 region has 16 residues. CDR3 nucleotides: TGCAGCGTTGAAGGGACAGCAGAGACTAGCACAGATACGCAGTATTTT. It is translated as CSVEGTAETSTDTQYF.